This entry features one TCR beta chain sequence. Its target is not known. It was RNA transcripts that yielded the amplified TCR beta CDR3 regions. The TCR CDR3 first-round RT-PCR relied on the HTBI primer set. TCRdb independently ran MiXCR on the multiplex PCR reads; one entry per CDR3 protein. Here the sample spans about 580,000 distinct CDR3 sequences, 40% to 55% being singletons. Hyperthyroidism of Graves' type that showed no ophthalmopathy progression within 18 months was stable. CDR1 is SQVTM and CDR2 is ANQGSEA in the germline V gene. This CDR3 region has 15 residues. Trimming removed 6 bases from V and 4 bases from J; junction bases left unmatched: 10. The data were taken from a study of T cells in Graves' hyperthyroidism and ophthalmopathy. Findings and limits, study-wide: In blood, most of the thyroid clonotypes expanded above 0.001 were also present.

Sample: peripheral blood or thyroid tissue (not recorded which). This receptor was taken from a woman aged 18-29 years with Graves' hyperthyroidism. The chain combines TRBV29-1 with TRBJ2-3; the match to TRBD1 covers 10 bases. The CDR3 sequence: CSVPGDRGFPDTQYF. In DNA, the CDR3 is TGCAGCGTCCCAGGGGACAGGGGTTTCCCAGATACGCAGTATTTT.